The next 19 T cell receptor beta chains were all read from a single sample in a study of cytomegalovirus exposure and HLA in healthy donors. The primer mix had 60 Vbeta and 13 Jbeta primers. Sequencing used immunoSEQ multiplex PCR; TCRdb keeps in-frame clones, though not all of them. Its listing shows approximately 190,000 clones. Sequencing was carried out using PBMCs. These receptors all come from a boy younger than 18 in good health and CMV-seronegative.

The chain carries TRBV11-2 and TRBJ2-7; perhaps TRBD2 as D (6 bases). The CDR3 sequence is 14 residues long. V was shortened by 3 bases and J by 3 bases, with 12 bases between the two germline ends. CDR1 SGHAT and CDR2 FQNNGV come from the germline V gene. The chain's CDR3 is CASSLGGPFYEQYF. The CDR3, as DNA: TGTGCCAGCAGCTTGGGGGGTCCTTTCTACGAGCAGTACTTC. Full variable domain (missing parts from reference TRBV11-2 and TRBJ2-7): EAGVAQSPRYKIIEKRQSVAFWCNPISGHATLYWYQQILGQGPKLLIQFQNNGVVDDSQLPKDRFSAERLKGVDSTLKIQPAKLEDSAVYLCASSLGGPFYEQYFGPGTRLTVT.

The genes are TRBV5-6 and TRBJ2-5; a weak D match, TRBD1 (5 bases). The V gene lost 2 bases and the J gene lost 7 bases, with 21 bases spanning the gap. From germline, CDR1 is SGHDT and CDR2 YYEEEE. This CDR3 has 16 amino acids. This CDR3 reads CASSFRSADSRATQYF. The CDR3 region has the DNA TGTGCCAGCAGCTTCCGTTCGGCAGACAGTCGTGCGACCCAGTACTTC. The entire variable domain, with the rest obtained from reference TRBV5-6 and TRBJ2-5, is as follows: DAGVTQSPTHLIKTRGQQVTLRCSPKSGHDTVSWYQQALGQGPQFIFQYYEEEERQRGNFPDRFSGHQFPNYSSELNVNALLLGDSALYLCASSFRSADSRATQYFGPGTRLLVL.

V and J are TRBV4-3 and TRBJ2-1; 9 bases are a match to TRBD2. Trimming took 0 bases from V and 0 from J; bases not matched to a gene: 6. Germline V gene data show CDR1 as LGHNA and CDR2 as YSLEER. The CDR3 extends over 18 amino acids. The CDR3 sequence: CASSQEASGGSSYNEQFF. DNA of the CDR3: TGCGCCAGCAGCCAAGAGGCCAGCGGGGGGAGCTCCTACAATGAGCAGTTCTTC.

The rearrangement joins TRBV2 to TRBJ2-7; 7 bases agree with TRBD1. Trimming removed 6 bases from V and 6 bases from J; junction bases left unmatched: 2. CDR3 length: 11 amino acids. Germline V gives CDR1 SNHLY, CDR2 FYNNEI. CDR3 in amino acids: CASRRTGEQYF. In DNA, the CDR3 is TGTGCCAGCAGAAGGACAGGCGAGCAGTACTTC.

This CDR3 reads CASILGSSGNTIYF. The CDR3 DNA is TGTGCCAGCATTCTTGGCAGCTCTGGAAACACCATATATTTT. V and J are TRBV2 and TRBJ1-3; unclear D gene. The CDR3 runs to 14 residues. V was pared by 7 bases and J by 0 bases, with 10 bases between. Per germline, CDR1 SNHLY and CDR2 FYNNEI.

The V gene is TRBV10-2, the J gene TRBJ1-6, with 8 bases identical to TRBD1. V shed 3 bases, J shed 13 bases, and the junction held 11 bases outside the gene matches. In germline, CDR1 is WSHSY, CDR2 SAAADI. The length of the CDR3 is 15 residues. In nucleotides, the CDR3 is TGCGCCAGCAGTGAACAGGGGGGCAGGTTCGGGCCCCTCCACTTT. It translates to CASSEQGGRFGPLHF.

J is TRBJ2-7 and V is TRBV28, with D possibly being TRBD1 (5 bases). CDR1 MDHEN and CDR2 SYDVKM come from the germline V gene. V gave up 8 bases and J gave up 3 bases, with 14 bases separating them. The CDR3 has 13 amino acids. The CDR3 loop is CASRRDRDYEQYF. The CDR3 region has the DNA TGTGCCAGCCGGCGCGACAGAGACTACGAGCAGTACTTC.

The chain joins TRBV28 to TRBJ2-2, with D tentatively TRBD2 (6 bases). The CDR3 spans 17 residues. Germline CDR1 MDHEN, CDR2 SYDVKM. Trimming pared 7 bases from V and 4 bases from J, leaving 22 bases between. The CDR3 DNA follows: TGTGCCAGCAACCCCCCGGACCCGGCCGGGGGCACCGGGGAGCTGTTTTTT. Protein sequence: CASNPPDPAGGTGELFF.

This chain links TRBV9 with TRBJ1-1; no clear D. This CDR3 comprises 13 residues. Germline CDR1 reads SGDLS; CDR2 reads YYNGEE. Trimming shortened V by 0 bases and J by 2 bases, and 5 bases separated the two germline ends. Written as DNA, the CDR3 is TGTGCCAGCAGCGTAGATATAAACACTGAAGCTTTCTTT. Protein: CASSVDINTEAFF.

CDR3 nucleotides: TGCGCCAGCAGCACAAGATACATCGACGAGCAGTACTTC. Residues: CASSTRYIDEQYF. The V and J genes are TRBV4-1 and TRBJ2-7; D ambiguous. V was cut by 5 bases and J by 5 bases, with 13 bases left in between. Per the germline V gene, CDR1 is MGHRA and CDR2 is YSYEKL. This CDR3 comprises 13 residues.

V and J are TRBV7-6 and TRBJ2-5, with a weak D call TRBD2 (6 bases). The J call may be mistaken, given a closer DNA end match to TRBJ2-7. CDR1 is SGHVS and CDR2 is FNYEAQ in the germline V gene. The CDR3 length is 12 residues. CDR3 nucleotides: TGTGCCAGCTCTTTAGGAGGGGTCGAGCAGTACTTC. Translation gives CASSLGGVEQYF.

The genes are TRBV9 and TRBJ2-7, with D possibly being TRBD1 (7 bases). Germline CDR1 is SGDLS and CDR2 is YYNGEE. Trimming pared 4 bases from V and 1 base from J, leaving 9 bases between. There are 13 residues in the CDR3. DNA of the CDR3: TGTGCCAGCAGCCCAGGGGGGTCCTACGAGCAGTACTTC. It translates to CASSPGGSYEQYF.

J is TRBJ1-1 and V is TRBV6-1, with 9 positions matching TRBD1. Germline V CDR1 and CDR2: MNHNS, SASEGT. The CDR3 has 14 residues. Trimming removed 7 bases from V and 11 bases from J; junction bases left unmatched: 14. CDR3 bases: TGTGCCAGCAAACCCCCGACAGGGGGAGATATGGCTTTCTTT. Translating it yields CASKPPTGGDMAFF.

Here the CDR3 DNA reads TGCGCCAGCAGCTTTGGGGGACAGGGAAGGTGGCAGTTCTTC. Its translation: CASSFGGQGRWQFF. This chain uses TRBV5-1 with TRBJ2-1; 9 bases fit TRBD1. The CDR3 runs 14 residues. V lost 2 bases to trimming and J lost 12 bases; unmatched junction nucleotides: 9. Germline V gene lookup returns CDR1 SGHRS and CDR2 YFSETQ.

The gene calls are TRBV7-8 and TRBJ2-1; TRBD2 aligns across 7 bases. Germline V CDR1 and CDR2: SGHVS, FQNEAQ. V trimming: 7 bases; J trimming: 6 bases; junction bases outside the gene matches: 12. The CDR3 consists of 15 residues. The CDR3 is CASTHPRGDSNEQFF. In nucleotides, the CDR3 is TGTGCCAGCACCCACCCTCGGGGGGATTCCAATGAGCAGTTCTTC.

Here the CDR3 reads CASSLPEEHRGETEAFF. The CDR3 DNA reads TGTGCCAGCAGCTTACCTGAGGAGCACAGGGGGGAAACTGAAGCTTTCTTT. The chain carries TRBV11-2 and TRBJ1-1; the match to TRBD1 covers 8 bases. The CDR3 covers 17 residues. Per the germline V gene, CDR1 is SGHAT and CDR2 is FQNNGV. J lost 5 bases, V lost 2 bases, and 13 bases had no gene match. Full variable domain (missing parts from reference TRBV11-2 and TRBJ1-1): EAGVAQSPRYKIIEKRQSVAFWCNPISGHATLYWYQQILGQGPKLLIQFQNNGVVDDSQLPKDRFSAERLKGVDSTLKIQPAKLEDSAVYLCASSLPEEHRGETEAFFGQGTRLTVV.

The chain recombines TRBV4-1 with TRBJ1-2, with TRBD1 matching 8 bases. Germline V gene sequence: CDR1 MGHRA, CDR2 YSYEKL. V trimming: 3 bases; J trimming: 7 bases; junction bases outside the gene matches: 10. There are 15 residues in the CDR3. CDR3 coding DNA: TGCGCCAGCAGCCAGATCTGGCAGGGGGCGATTGGCTACACCTTC. Its protein is CASSQIWQGAIGYTF.

The chain has TRBV20-1 and TRBJ2-5, with D unresolved. V lost 3 bases and J 5 bases, leaving 7 bases between the germline ends. CDR1 is DFQATT, CDR2 SNEGSKA, per germline (reference sequence). This CDR3 spans 11 amino acids. As DNA, the CDR3 is TGCAGTGCTAGGGCCCAGGAGACCCAGTACTTC. Protein product: CSARAQETQYF.

J is TRBJ1-3 and V is TRBV15; D not resolved. V lost 5 bases and J lost 2, with 7 bases in between. The CDR3 runs to 13 residues. Looked up from germline, CDR1 is LNHNV and CDR2 is YYDKDF (reference sequence). The CDR3 is CATSQQAGNTIYF. DNA for the CDR3: TGTGCCACCAGCCAGCAGGCTGGAAACACCATATATTTT.